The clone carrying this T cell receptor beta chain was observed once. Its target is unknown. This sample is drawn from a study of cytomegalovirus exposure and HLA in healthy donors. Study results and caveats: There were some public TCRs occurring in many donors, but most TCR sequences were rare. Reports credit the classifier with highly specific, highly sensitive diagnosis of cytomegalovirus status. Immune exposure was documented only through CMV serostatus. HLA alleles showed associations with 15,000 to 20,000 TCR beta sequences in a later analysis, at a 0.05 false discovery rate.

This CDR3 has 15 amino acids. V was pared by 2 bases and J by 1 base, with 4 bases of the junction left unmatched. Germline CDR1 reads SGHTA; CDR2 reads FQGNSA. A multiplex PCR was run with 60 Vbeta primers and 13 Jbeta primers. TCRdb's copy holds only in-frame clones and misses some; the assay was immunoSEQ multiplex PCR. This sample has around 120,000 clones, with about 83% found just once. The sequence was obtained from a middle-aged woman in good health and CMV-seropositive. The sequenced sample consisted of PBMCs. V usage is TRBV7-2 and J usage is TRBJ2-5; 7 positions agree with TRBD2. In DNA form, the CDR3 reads TGTGCCAGCAGCTTAAGCGGGACCCTCCAAGAGACCCAGTACTTC. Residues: CASSLSGTLQETQYF.